One and the same sample provided the 11 T cell receptor beta chains below, sequenced in a study of breast tumors, draining lymph nodes, adjacent tissues. Breast cancer patients provided tissue from their axillary draining lymph nodes. TCRdb independently ran MiXCR on the multiplex PCR reads; one entry per CDR3 protein. The sample lists about 220,000 distinct CDR3 sequences; under 35% were seen once. The sequenced sample consisted of axillary lymph node tissue. These receptors were taken from a female donor with breast cancer. Some clones in this sample may be carry-over from other donors' samples.

There are many counts of this clonotype. The chain recombines TRBV10-3 with TRBJ2-5, with D perhaps given as TRBD1 or TRBD2 (5 bases each). Germline loops: CDR1 ENHRY, CDR2 SYGVKD. With 0 bases removed from V and 4 bases from J, the gap between germline ends came to 12 bases. The CDR3 length is 15 residues. The CDR3 sequence: CAISESRDLGETQYF. The CDR3 DNA is TGTGCCATCAGTGAGTCTAGGGACCTGGGAGAGACCCAGTACTTC.

This clonotype was found many times. This sequence joins TRBV20-1 and TRBJ2-2; no definite D call. V lost 3 bases, J lost 6 bases, and 14 bases lay in between. Germline loops: CDR1 DFQATT, CDR2 SNEGSKA (reference sequence). The CDR3 is made up of 14 amino acids. This CDR3 is CSASRGRGAGELFF. The CDR3 DNA follows: TGCAGTGCTAGCCGTGGGCGAGGTGCCGGGGAGCTGTTTTTT.

The chain employs TRBV18 and TRBJ2-1, with 9 bases that match TRBD2. The germline V gene has CDR1 KGHSH and CDR2 LQKENI. The junction had 6 bases not matched to a gene; V was cut back by 0 bases and J by 6 bases. There are 16 residues in the CDR3. CDR3 amino acids: CASSPPVAGAFNEQFF. Here the CDR3 DNA reads TGTGCCAGCTCACCACCGGTAGCGGGAGCCTTCAATGAGCAGTTCTTC.

This chain joins TRBV6-6 and TRBJ2-3; TRBD1 matches 9 bases. This CDR3 comprises 14 residues. The V segment lost 10 bases and the J segment 6 bases; nucleotides outside the gene matches: 11. CDR1 is MNHNY, CDR2 SVGAGI, per germline (reference sequence). CDR3 sequence (DNA): TGTGCCATCAGGACCGGGACAGGGCGGGATACGCAGTATTTT. Amino acids: CAIRTGTGRDTQYF.

As regards this clonotype: One end of the junction varies from germline; a read error may be responsible. The CDR3 DNA sequence: TGCGTCAGCAGCTATGACAGGGGAAACATGAACACTGAAGCTTTCTTT. It encodes CVSSYDRGNMNTEAFF. V and J are TRBV5-1 and TRBJ1-1; TRBD1 aligns across 8 bases. The CDR3 contains 16 residues. Per the germline V gene, CDR1 is SGHRS and CDR2 is YFSETQ.

As concerns this clonotype: This may stem from a read error, because a much larger clone lies one nucleotide away. The chain links TRBV20-1 to TRBJ2-1; tentatively, D is TRBD2 (6 bases). Germline CDR1 and CDR2: DFQATT and SNEGSKA (reference sequence). The CDR3 extends over 14 amino acids. The CDR3 here is CSARDTGVYTEQFF. The CDR3 DNA follows: TGCAGTGCTAGAGATACGGGAGTTTACACTGAGCAGTTCTTC.

This clonotype has ten or more counts. The chain joins TRBV12-3 or TRBV12-4 to TRBJ1-5; no firm D call. The ends were cut back, 1 base at V and 4 bases at J, with 8 bases in the middle. The CDR3 consists of 14 residues. The CDR3 DNA follows: TGTGCCAGCAGTTTAGTGACAAGTAATCAGCCCCAGCATTTT. It translates to CASSLVTSNQPQHF.

There are many counts of this clonotype. The rearrangement uses TRBV7-8 and TRBJ2-5, with TRBD2 matching over 11 bases. The CDR3 length is 16 residues. Germline trimming cut 5 bases from V and 1 base from J; bases unmatched to any gene: 6. Germline V lookup: CDR1 SGHVS, CDR2 FQNEAQ. CDR3: CASSQTGTSGQETQYF. For the CDR3, the DNA is TGTGCCAGCAGCCAAACCGGGACTAGCGGCCAAGAGACCCAGTACTTC.

This CDR3 reads CSAAGTSGRAAYYEQYF. The CDR3 DNA reads as TGCAGTGCTGCCGGGACTAGCGGGAGGGCTGCATACTACGAGCAGTACTTC. This rearrangement joins TRBV20-1 to TRBJ2-7; TRBD2 agrees at 16 bases. The CDR3 is made up of 17 amino acids. The germline V gene has CDR1 DFQATT and CDR2 SNEGSKA (reference sequence). The V segment lost 5 bases and the J segment 3 bases; nucleotides outside the gene matches: 10.

J is TRBJ1-2 and V is TRBV10-3; 8 bases agree with TRBD1. This CDR3 has 15 residues. Trimming cost V 9 bases and J 3 bases; bases outside gene matches: 12. CDR1 ENHRY and CDR2 SYGVKD come from the germline V gene. This CDR3 is CAIRITGQGDYGYTF. For the CDR3, the DNA is TGTGCCATTCGTATAACCGGACAGGGAGACTATGGCTACACCTTC.

This clonotype was detected many times. The chain is built from TRBV7-9 and TRBJ1-4, with TRBD1 as a possible D gene (6 bases). Per the germline V gene, CDR1 is SEHNR and CDR2 is FQNEAQ (reference sequence). This CDR3 has 14 residues. Deletions cut 1 base from V and 14 bases from J, with 17 bases between. The chain's CDR3 is CASSLEGNRVALFF. The CDR3 bases are TGTGCCAGCAGCTTAGAAGGGAACAGGGTTGCTCTGTTTTTT.